Listed here are 8 T cell receptor beta chains from one sample, sequenced in a study of blood T cell repertoires in COVID-19. Sequenced by immunoSEQ multiplex PCR; TCRdb stores in-frame clones only, minus some. Here the sample spans 350,000 to 500,000 clones, roughly 84% being singletons. The sequenced sample was PBMCs or T cells enriched from blood (not recorded which). Every receptor here comes from a woman aged 18 to 35 who had been exposed to COVID-19.

CDR3 in DNA: TGCGCCAGCAGCTTGGCCGGGACTAGCGGAACGAACACCGGGGAGCTGTTTTTT. The encoded protein is CASSLAGTSGTNTGELFF. The genes are TRBV5-1 and TRBJ2-2, with 11 bases identical to TRBD2. V was pared by 0 bases and J by 0 bases, with 4 bases of the junction left unmatched. There are 18 residues in the CDR3. CDR1 and CDR2 (germline): SGHRS, YFSETQ.

The chain combines TRBV6-1 with TRBJ2-1; 8 bases are a match to TRBD2. This CDR3 has 14 residues. Germline lookup yields CDR1 MNHNS and CDR2 SASEGT. V shed 0 bases and J 7 bases; nucleotides not matched to a gene: 2. For the CDR3, the DNA is TGTGCCAGCAGTGAAGCAACTAGCGGTAATGAGCAGTTCTTC. Translation: CASSEATSGNEQFF.

V gene TRBV7-8 combines with J gene TRBJ1-2; the match to TRBD1 covers 7 bases. The CDR3 has 14 amino acids. With V trimmed by 5 bases and J by 8 bases, 11 bases remained unmatched. Per the germline V gene, CDR1 is SGHVS and CDR2 is FQNEAQ. The CDR3 protein is CASSAGQTVEGYTF. CDR3 sequence (DNA): TGTGCCAGCAGCGCGGGACAGACTGTGGAGGGCTACACCTTC. Together with reference TRBV7-8 and TRBJ1-2, the CDR3 gives the full variable domain: GAGVSQSPRYKVAKRGQDVALRCDPISGHVSLFWYQQALGQGPEFLTYFQNEAQLDKSGLPSDRFFAERPEGSVSTLKIQRTQQEDSAVYLCASSAGQTVEGYTFGSGTRLTVV.

The chain has TRBV30 and TRBJ2-3, with 11 bases matching TRBD2. V trimming: 5 bases; J trimming: 1 base; junction bases outside the gene matches: 5. The germline CDR1 and CDR2 sequences are GTSNPN and SVGIG (reference sequence). CDR3 length: 15 residues. The CDR3 is CAWEKGLAGTDTQYF. CDR3 DNA: TGTGCCTGGGAAAAGGGACTAGCGGGCACAGATACGCAGTATTTT.

The chain carries TRBV7-2 and TRBJ2-7, with TRBD2 identical over 7 bases. The CDR3 runs to 14 residues. From germline, CDR1 is SGHTA and CDR2 FQGNSA. V lost 3 bases and J lost 0; bases outside the gene matches: 2. In nucleotides, the CDR3 is TGTGCCAGCAGCTTCGGGAGGAGCTCCTACGAGCAGTACTTC. Protein sequence: CASSFGRSSYEQYF.

This clone has just a few counts. The chain uses TRBV7-6 and TRBJ1-2; 9 nucleotides line up with TRBD1. J gave up 5 bases and V 5 bases, and 9 bases lay outside the gene matches. The germline V gene has CDR1 SGHVS and CDR2 FNYEAQ. The CDR3 loop spans 15 amino acids. The CDR3 here is CASSLSGGTGYGYTF. CDR3 nucleotides: TGTGCCAGCAGCCTATCAGGGGGGACAGGGTATGGCTACACCTTC.

V gene TRBV7-6 combines with J gene TRBJ1-1, with 11 nucleotides matching TRBD1. The CDR3 is 16 residues long. Germline CDR1 reads SGHVS; CDR2 reads FNYEAQ. V lost 4 bases to trimming and J lost 5 bases; unmatched junction nucleotides: 9. For the CDR3, the DNA is TGTGCCAGCAGCTCAGGACAGGGGGCGCCTGGGACTGAAGCTTTCTTT. Residues: CASSSGQGAPGTEAFF.

The chain recombines TRBV2 with TRBJ2-7, with TRBD1 matching over 7 bases. Germline-derived CDR1 and CDR2 are SNHLY and FYNNEI. The CDR3 is made up of 14 amino acids. Trimming cost V 6 bases and J 7 bases; bases outside gene matches: 12. The chain's CDR3 is CASRGRQGLREQYF. CDR3 DNA: TGTGCCAGCAGGGGGAGACAGGGATTGAGGGAGCAGTACTTC.